Below are 23 T cell receptor beta chains sequenced from a single sample in a study of monozygotic twins with inflammatory bowel disease. TCRdb derives one entry per CDR3 protein from the 5' RACE reads, leaving out DNA. The sample data list around 150,000 distinct CDR3 sequences. Input material: blood. These receptors were taken from a human donor with ulcerative colitis or Crohn's disease, or a healthy co-twin of an affected twin (not recorded which).

The rearrangement uses TRBV2 and TRBJ2-3; TCRdb lists TRBD1, though no DNA is available to test this call. Per germline, CDR1 SNHLY and CDR2 FYNNEI. CDR3 length: 15 residues. The CDR3 loop is CASSEDGARTDTQYF. The complete variable domain, with remaining parts taken from reference TRBV2 and TRBJ2-3, reads EPEVTQTPSHQVTQMGQEVILRCVPISNHLYFYWYRQILGQKVEFLVSFYNNEISEKSEIFDDQFSVERPDGSNFTLKIRSTKLEDSAMYFCASSEDGARTDTQYFGPGTRLTVL.

The chain uses TRBV5-6 and TRBJ1-6. The length of the CDR3 is 13 residues. Germline CDR1 reads SGHDT; CDR2 reads YYEEEE. Here the CDR3 reads CASSRNFNSPLHF.

V usage is TRBV30 and J usage is TRBJ2-5; TCRdb lists TRBD1, though no DNA is available to test this call. In germline, CDR1 is GTSNPN, CDR2 SVGIG (reference sequence). This CDR3 has 14 residues. The CDR3 here is CAWKAGWYQETQYF. Full variable domain (outside the CDR3, taken from reference TRBV30 and TRBJ2-5): SQTIHQWPATLVQPVGSPLSLECTVEGTSNPNLYWYRQAAGRGLQLLFYSVGIGQISSEVPQNLSASRPQDRQFILSSKKLLLSDSGFYLCAWKAGWYQETQYFGPGTRLLVL.

The rearrangement uses TRBV2 and TRBJ2-5; TCRdb indicates TRBD2, and absent DNA this call remains unverified. The CDR3 has 14 residues. Germline V lookup: CDR1 SNHLY, CDR2 FYNNEI. CDR3 in amino acids: CASKTSGSRETQYF.

The chain is built from TRBV18 and TRBJ2-7; lacking DNA, the TRBD1 call made by TCRdb goes unchecked. CDR1 KGHSH and CDR2 LQKENI come from the germline V gene. The CDR3 length is 14 residues. The chain's CDR3 is CASSPGQGPGEQYF.

The CDR3 protein is CASSPSGSKSYNEQFF. The gene calls are TRBV5-4 and TRBJ2-1; TCRdb selects TRBD2, and the lack of DNA leaves this call unchecked. Looked up from germline, CDR1 is SGHNT and CDR2 is YYREEE (reference sequence). The CDR3 loop spans 16 amino acids.

The rearrangement uses TRBV7-2 and TRBJ2-1; TCRdb indicates TRBD2, and absent DNA this call remains unverified. Germline values: CDR1 SGHTA, CDR2 FQGNSA. The CDR3 is 14 residues long. CDR3 amino acids: CASSAGRVGNEQFF.

The chain joins TRBV25-1 to TRBJ2-7; TCRdb's assignment of TRBD1 cannot be checked, as there is no DNA. There are 15 residues in the CDR3. Germline values: CDR1 MGHDK, CDR2 SYGVNS. CDR3: CASSESRGRAYEQYF.

The V and J genes are TRBV7-3 and TRBJ1-6; checking the TCRdb D call of TRBD1 is not possible without DNA. The CDR3 contains 17 residues. Germline lookup yields CDR1 SGHTA and CDR2 FQGTGA. CDR3 region: CASSLGRQGARNSPLHF.

The J gene is TRBJ2-2, the V gene TRBV5-1; the TCRdb D gene call, TRBD2, has no DNA to confirm it. CDR3 size: 15 residues. Germline V gene lookup returns CDR1 SGHRS and CDR2 YFSETQ. CDR3 in amino acids: CASSLSGTTTGELFF.

This chain uses TRBV15 with TRBJ1-1. The germline V gene has CDR1 LNHNV and CDR2 YYDKDF (reference sequence). CDR3 length: 13 residues. CDR3 protein: CATSRDPGTEAFF.

V gene TRBV14 combines with J gene TRBJ2-5. The CDR3 runs 15 residues. Looked up from germline, CDR1 is SGHDN and CDR2 is FVKESK. This CDR3 is CASSQDVGGQETQYF.

The rearrangement uses TRBV19 and TRBJ2-2; TCRdb's assignment of TRBD1 cannot be checked, as there is no DNA. Germline V gene sequence: CDR1 LNHDA, CDR2 SQIVND (reference sequence). The CDR3 spans 17 residues. This chain's CDR3 is CASSTKRGQGNTGELFF.

This rearrangement joins TRBV5-1 to TRBJ2-7. The CDR3 runs 14 residues. CDR1 SGHRS and CDR2 YFSETQ come from the germline V gene. CDR3 sequence: CASSSDRRAYEQYF.

The chain is built from TRBV7-2 and TRBJ2-5. This CDR3 spans 16 amino acids. Per germline, CDR1 SGHTA and CDR2 FQGNSA. The chain's CDR3 is CASSTFQGISGETQYF.

The gene calls are TRBV7-3 and TRBJ2-5. This CDR3 region has 16 residues. Looked up from germline, CDR1 is SGHTA and CDR2 is FQGTGA. CDR3: CASSLRPPGTQETQYF.

The chain uses TRBV24-1 and TRBJ2-3; no DNA is available, so the TRBD2 call from TCRdb remains unchecked. From germline, CDR1 is KGHDR and CDR2 SFDVKD. The CDR3 runs to 17 residues. The CDR3 sequence is CATSGTRTSGRADTQYF.

The V call is TRBV15, the J call TRBJ2-5; with no DNA, the TCRdb D assignment of TRBD1 cannot be verified. Germline V CDR1 and CDR2: LNHNV, YYDKDF (reference sequence). The CDR3 length is 14 residues. The CDR3 loop reads CATSPRDTQETQYF.

This chain links TRBV19 with TRBJ2-1; the TRBD1 assignment by TCRdb is unverifiable without DNA. Germline lookup yields CDR1 LNHDA and CDR2 SQIVND (reference sequence). The CDR3 loop spans 15 amino acids. The CDR3 sequence is CASTRDRGSRNGQFF. Combining the CDR3 with reference TRBV19 and TRBJ2-1 gives the whole variable domain DGGITQSPKYLFRKEGQNVTLSCEQNLNHDAMYWYRQDPGQGLRLIYYSQIVNDFQKGDIAEGYSVSREKKESFPLTVTSAQKNPTAFYLCASTRDRGSRNGQFFGPGTRLTVL.

CDR3 region: CASSRKAPGLAGSYEQYF. V gene TRBV6-5 combines with J gene TRBJ2-7; with no DNA, the TCRdb D assignment of TRBD2 cannot be verified. The CDR3 loop spans 18 amino acids. CDR1 and CDR2 from the germline V gene are MNHEY and SVGAGI.

V usage is TRBV5-1 and J usage is TRBJ2-2. The CDR3 loop spans 12 amino acids. In germline, CDR1 is SGHRS, CDR2 YFSETQ. This chain's CDR3 is CASSLTAGELFF.

The chain combines TRBV20-1 with TRBJ2-1; TCRdb selects TRBD2, and the lack of DNA leaves this call unchecked. This CDR3 contains 18 residues. Germline CDR1 reads DFQATT; CDR2 reads SNEGSKA (reference sequence). The CDR3 region is CSAPSGLAGKSSYNEQFF.

The chain uses TRBV28 and TRBJ1-1; the D call of TRBD1 rests on TCRdb alone, since no DNA is present to check it. There are 15 residues in the CDR3. Per germline, CDR1 MDHEN and CDR2 SYDVKM. This CDR3 is CASSLGTGRDTEAFF.